Described below is a single T cell receptor (beta chain) sequence and its context. Donors ranged from about 6 to 95 years old and were healthy Caucasians in Russia. PBMCs were isolated at a quantity of at least 6.5 million per sample. At least 6 micrograms of total RNA were extracted per sample. The use of a sample-barcoded 5' primer and a J-beta primer mix characterized a second PCR of about 7 to 12 cycles. TCRdb fed the 5' RACE reads into MiXCR, producing one record per CDR3 protein. Among about 750,000 distinct CDR3 sequences listed, about 53% were seen once. After removal of 5 bases from V and 4 bases from J, the junction contained 15 bases not matched to a gene. This CDR3 spans 17 amino acids. Germline values: CDR1 SEHNR, CDR2 FQNEAQ (reference sequence). This entry comes from a study of blood T cells in healthy people across ages. Whole-study context: For every two T cells, template switching captured about one barcoded beta molecule.

The sequenced sample consisted of blood. This chain connects TRBV7-9 to TRBJ2-7; 9 positions match TRBD2. The source of this sequence is a man of 80 years or more in good health. CDR3 sequence (DNA): TGTGCCAGCAGCCCAAGGTCAGCGGGAGGAGTACCTTACGAGCAGTACTTC. Its translation is CASSPRSAGGVPYEQYF.